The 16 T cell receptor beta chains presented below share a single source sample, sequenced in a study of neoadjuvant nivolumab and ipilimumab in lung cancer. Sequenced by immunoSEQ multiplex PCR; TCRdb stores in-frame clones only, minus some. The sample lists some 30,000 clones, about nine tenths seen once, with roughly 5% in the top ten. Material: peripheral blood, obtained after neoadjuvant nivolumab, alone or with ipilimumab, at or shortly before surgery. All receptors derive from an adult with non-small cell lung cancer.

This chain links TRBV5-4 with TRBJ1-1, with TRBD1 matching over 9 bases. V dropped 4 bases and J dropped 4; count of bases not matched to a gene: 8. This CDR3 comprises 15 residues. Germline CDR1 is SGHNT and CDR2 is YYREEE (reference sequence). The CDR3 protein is CASSPGTGRSTEAFF. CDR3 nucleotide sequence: TGTGCCAGCAGCCCCGGGACAGGGCGATCCACTGAAGCTTTCTTT. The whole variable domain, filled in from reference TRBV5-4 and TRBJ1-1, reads ETGVTQSPTHLIKTRGQQVTLRCSSQSGHNTVSWYQQALGQGPQFIFQYYREEENGRGNFPPRFSGLQFPNYSSELNVNALELDDSALYLCASSPGTGRSTEAFFGQGTRLTVV.

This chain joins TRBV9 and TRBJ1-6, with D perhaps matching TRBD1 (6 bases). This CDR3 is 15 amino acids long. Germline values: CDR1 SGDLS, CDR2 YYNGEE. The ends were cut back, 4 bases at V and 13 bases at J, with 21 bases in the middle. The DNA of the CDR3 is TGTGCCAGCAGCTCAGGGGAGAACTCTGGGACCCCCCTCCACTTT. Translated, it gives CASSSGENSGTPLHF.

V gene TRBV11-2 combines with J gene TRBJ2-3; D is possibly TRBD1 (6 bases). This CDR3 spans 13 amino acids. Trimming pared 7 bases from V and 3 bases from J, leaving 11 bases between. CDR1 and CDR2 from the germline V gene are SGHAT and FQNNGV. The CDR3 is CASTVTGTDTQYF. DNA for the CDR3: TGTGCCAGCACCGTTACAGGGACAGATACGCAGTATTTT.

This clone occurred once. CDR3 loop: CASSPGTSDLHEQYF. CDR3 DNA: TGTGCCAGCTCACCCGGGACTAGCGACCTCCACGAGCAGTACTTC. This sequence joins TRBV18 and TRBJ2-7, with TRBD2 matching 10 bases. The length of the CDR3 is 15 residues. V gave up 3 bases and J gave up 5 bases; unmatched junction bases: 7. The V gene's germline CDR1 is KGHSH and CDR2 LQKENI.

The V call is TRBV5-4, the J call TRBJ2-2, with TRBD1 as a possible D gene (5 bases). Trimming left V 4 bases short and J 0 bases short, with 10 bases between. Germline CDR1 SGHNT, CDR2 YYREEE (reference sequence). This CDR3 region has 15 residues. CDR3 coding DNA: TGTGCCAGCAGCGTTCTAGGGGCGAACACCGGGGAGCTGTTTTTT. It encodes CASSVLGANTGELFF. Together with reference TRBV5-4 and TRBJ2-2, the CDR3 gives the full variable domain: ETGVTQSPTHLIKTRGQQVTLRCSSQSGHNTVSWYQQALGQGPQFIFQYYREEENGRGNFPPRFSGLQFPNYSSELNVNALELDDSALYLCASSVLGANTGELFFGEGSRLTVL.

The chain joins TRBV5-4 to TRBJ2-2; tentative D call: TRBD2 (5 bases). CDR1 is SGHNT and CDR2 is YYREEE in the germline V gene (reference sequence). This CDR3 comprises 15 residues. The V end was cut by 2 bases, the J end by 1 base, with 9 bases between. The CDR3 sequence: CASSFPSGNTGELFF. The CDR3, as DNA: TGTGCCAGCAGCTTTCCGAGCGGGAACACCGGGGAGCTGTTTTTT.

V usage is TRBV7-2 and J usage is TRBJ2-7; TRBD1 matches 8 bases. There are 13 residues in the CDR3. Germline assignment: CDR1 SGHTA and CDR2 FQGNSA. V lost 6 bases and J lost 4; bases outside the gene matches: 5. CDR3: CASSWTGFYEQYF. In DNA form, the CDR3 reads TGTGCCAGCAGTTGGACAGGGTTTTACGAGCAGTACTTC.

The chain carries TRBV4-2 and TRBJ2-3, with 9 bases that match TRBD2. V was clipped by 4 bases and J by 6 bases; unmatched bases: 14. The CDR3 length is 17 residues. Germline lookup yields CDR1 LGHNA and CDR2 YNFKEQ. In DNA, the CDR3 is TGTGCCAGCAGCCTAGGCGGGGGGGCCTCGGTTGGGGATACGCAGTATTTT. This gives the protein CASSLGGGASVGDTQYF.

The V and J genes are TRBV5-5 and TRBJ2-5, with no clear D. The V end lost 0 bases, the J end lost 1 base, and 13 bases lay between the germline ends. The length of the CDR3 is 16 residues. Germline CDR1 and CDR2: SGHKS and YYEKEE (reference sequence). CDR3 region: CASSLVEANLQETQYF. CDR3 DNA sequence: TGTGCCAGCAGCTTGGTTGAGGCCAACCTCCAAGAGACCCAGTACTTC.

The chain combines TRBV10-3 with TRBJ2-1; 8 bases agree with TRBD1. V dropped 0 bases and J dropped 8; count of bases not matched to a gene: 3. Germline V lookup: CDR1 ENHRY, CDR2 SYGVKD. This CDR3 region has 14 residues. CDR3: CAISESQGADEQFF. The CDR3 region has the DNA TGTGCCATCAGTGAGTCTCAGGGGGCGGATGAGCAGTTCTTC.

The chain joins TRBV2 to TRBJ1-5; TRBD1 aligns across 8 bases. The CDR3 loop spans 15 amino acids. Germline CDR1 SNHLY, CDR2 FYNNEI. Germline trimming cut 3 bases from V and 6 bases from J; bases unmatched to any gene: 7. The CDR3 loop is CASSEHQGAGQPQHF. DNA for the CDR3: TGTGCCAGCAGTGAGCATCAGGGGGCAGGTCAGCCCCAGCATTTT.

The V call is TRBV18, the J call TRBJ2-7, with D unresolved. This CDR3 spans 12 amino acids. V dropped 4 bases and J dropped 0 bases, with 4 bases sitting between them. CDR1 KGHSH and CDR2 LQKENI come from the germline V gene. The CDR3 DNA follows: TGTGCCAGCTCACGGGACTCCTACGAGCAGTACTTC. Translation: CASSRDSYEQYF.

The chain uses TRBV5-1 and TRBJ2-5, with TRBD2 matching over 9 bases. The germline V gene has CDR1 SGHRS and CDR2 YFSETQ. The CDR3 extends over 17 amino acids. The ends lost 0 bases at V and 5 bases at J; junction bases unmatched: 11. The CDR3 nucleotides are TGCGCCAGCAGCTTGGACCGACTTGCTAGCGGGATGGAGACCCAGTACTTC. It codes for CASSLDRLASGMETQYF.

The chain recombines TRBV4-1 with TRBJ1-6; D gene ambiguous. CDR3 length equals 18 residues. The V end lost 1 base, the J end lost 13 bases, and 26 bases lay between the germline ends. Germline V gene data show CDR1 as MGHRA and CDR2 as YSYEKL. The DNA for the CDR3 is TGCGCCAGCAGCCAAGTAAATTTTGTTGGACCCTTAGGGAGTCCCCTCCACTTT. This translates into CASSQVNFVGPLGSPLHF.

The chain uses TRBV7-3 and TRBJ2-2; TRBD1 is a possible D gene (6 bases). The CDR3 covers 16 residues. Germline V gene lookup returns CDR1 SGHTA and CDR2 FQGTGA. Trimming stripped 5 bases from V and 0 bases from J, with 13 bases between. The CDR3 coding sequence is TGTGCCAGCAGCGTGAAAGGGGGATCGAACACCGGGGAGCTGTTTTTT. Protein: CASSVKGGSNTGELFF.

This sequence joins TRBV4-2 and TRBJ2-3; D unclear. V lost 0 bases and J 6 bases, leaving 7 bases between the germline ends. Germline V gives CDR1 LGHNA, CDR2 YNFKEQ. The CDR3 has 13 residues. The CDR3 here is CASSQDPADTQYF. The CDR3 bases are TGTGCCAGCAGCCAAGATCCCGCTGATACGCAGTATTTT.